This TCR beta chain came from a study of cytomegalovirus exposure and HLA in healthy donors. Among the roughly 120 subjects of the validation cohort, separate from the approximately 660-subject first cohort, were the donors. This clone was seen only a few times. Clones were sequenced by immunoSEQ multiplex PCR, and TCRdb holds only the in-frame ones, with some missing. Here the sample spans some 320,000 clones, about nine tenths being singletons. The sequenced material came from PBMCs. The receptor's source is a woman in her 30s in good health and CMV-seropositive.

CDR3 loop: CASSYLPETEQFF. The CDR3 DNA sequence: TGTGCCAGCAGTTACTTGCCGGAGACAGAGCAGTTCTTC. V and J are TRBV6-5 and TRBJ2-1, with D unresolved. Trimming left V 1 base short and J 10 bases short, with 11 bases between. The CDR3 length is 13 residues. Germline V CDR1 and CDR2: MNHEY, SVGAGI.